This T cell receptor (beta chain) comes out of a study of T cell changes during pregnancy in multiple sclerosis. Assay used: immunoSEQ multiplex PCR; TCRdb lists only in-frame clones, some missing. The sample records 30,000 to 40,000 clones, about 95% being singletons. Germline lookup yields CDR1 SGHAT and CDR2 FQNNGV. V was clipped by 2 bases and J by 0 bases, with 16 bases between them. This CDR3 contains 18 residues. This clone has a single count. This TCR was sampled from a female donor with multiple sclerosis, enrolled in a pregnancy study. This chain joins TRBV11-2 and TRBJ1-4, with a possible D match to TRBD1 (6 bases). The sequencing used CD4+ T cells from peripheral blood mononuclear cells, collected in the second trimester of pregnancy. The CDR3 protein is CASSLLGGQYATNEKLFF. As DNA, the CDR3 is TGTGCCAGCAGCTTACTCGGCGGACAGTATGCAACTAATGAAAAACTGTTTTTT.